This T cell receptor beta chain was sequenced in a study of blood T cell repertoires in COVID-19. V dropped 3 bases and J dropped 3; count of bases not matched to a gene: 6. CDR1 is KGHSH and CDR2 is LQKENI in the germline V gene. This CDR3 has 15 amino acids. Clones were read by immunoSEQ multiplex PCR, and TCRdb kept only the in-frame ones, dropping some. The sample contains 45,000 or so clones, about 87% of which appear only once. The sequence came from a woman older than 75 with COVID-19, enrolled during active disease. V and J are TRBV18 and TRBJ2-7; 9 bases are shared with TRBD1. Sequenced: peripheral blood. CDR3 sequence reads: CASSPPGQGVYEQYF. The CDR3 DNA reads TGTGCCAGCTCACCCCCGGGACAGGGAGTCTACGAGCAGTACTTC.